A single sample is the source of the 4 T cell receptor beta chains below, sequenced in a study of control samples from healthy donors and cancer patients. This table comes from immunoSEQ multiplex PCR, and its TCRdb copy is limited to in-frame clones, with some not included. The table has more than 70,000 clones, more than 85% seen once. The sequenced sample consisted of blood. The receptors originated from a woman in her twenties or thirties in good health.

A single count supports this clone. This rearrangement joins TRBV30 to TRBJ1-5, with TRBD1 as a possible D gene (6 bases). V was cut by 1 base and J by 6 bases, with 10 bases left in between. CDR1 and CDR2 (germline): GTSNPN, SVGIG (reference sequence). This CDR3 spans 13 amino acids. CDR3 region: CAWSDHRVQPQHF. CDR3 DNA sequence: TGTGCCTGGAGTGACCACAGGGTTCAGCCCCAGCATTTT.

This chain connects TRBV5-4 to TRBJ2-3, with 13 positions matching TRBD2. There are 16 residues in the CDR3. J was trimmed by 2 bases and V by 4 bases; bases with no gene match: 4. From germline, CDR1 is SGHNT and CDR2 YYREEE (reference sequence). The CDR3 DNA sequence: TGTGCCAGCAGCCCGGGACTAGCGGGGAACACAGATACGCAGTATTTT. Amino acid sequence: CASSPGLAGNTDTQYF.

The V and J genes are TRBV27 and TRBJ1-3; unclear D gene. V lost 3 bases, J lost 1 base, and 10 bases lay in between. This CDR3 is built from 15 residues. The germline CDR1 and CDR2 sequences are MNHEY and SMNVEV (reference sequence). The CDR3 DNA is TGTGCCAGCAGTTTGGCAAAGGCTTCTGGAAACACCATATATTTT. This sequence encodes CASSLAKASGNTIYF.

The chain employs TRBV30 and TRBJ1-4; TRBD1 agrees at 7 bases. The CDR3 length is 14 residues. The junction had 6 bases not matched to a gene; V was cut back by 1 base and J by 7 bases. The V gene's germline CDR1 is GTSNPN and CDR2 SVGIG (reference sequence). CDR3 residues: CAWSATGLSEKLFF. The CDR3 DNA reads TGTGCCTGGAGTGCGACAGGGTTGTCTGAAAAACTGTTTTTT.